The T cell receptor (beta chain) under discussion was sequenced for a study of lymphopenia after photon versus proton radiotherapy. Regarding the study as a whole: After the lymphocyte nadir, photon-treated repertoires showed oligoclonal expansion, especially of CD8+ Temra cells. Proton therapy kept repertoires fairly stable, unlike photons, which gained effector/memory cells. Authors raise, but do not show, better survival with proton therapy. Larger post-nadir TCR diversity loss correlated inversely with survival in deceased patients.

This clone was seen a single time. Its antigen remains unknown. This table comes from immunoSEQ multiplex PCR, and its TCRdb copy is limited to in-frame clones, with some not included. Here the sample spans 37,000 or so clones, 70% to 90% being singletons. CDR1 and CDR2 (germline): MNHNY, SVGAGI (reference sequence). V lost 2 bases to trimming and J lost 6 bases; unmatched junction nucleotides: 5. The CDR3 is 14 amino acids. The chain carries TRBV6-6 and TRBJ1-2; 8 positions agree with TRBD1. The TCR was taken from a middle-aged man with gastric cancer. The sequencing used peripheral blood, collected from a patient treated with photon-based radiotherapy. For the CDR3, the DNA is TGTGCCAGCAGTTACAAGACAGGGGTGGATGGCTACACCTTC. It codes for CASSYKTGVDGYTF.